Following are 15 T cell receptor beta chains from one sample sequenced in a study of T cells in Graves' hyperthyroidism and ophthalmopathy. Amplified TCR beta CDR3 regions came from RNA transcripts. A set of HTBI primers served as the primers for a first-round RT-PCR of the TCR CDR3. TCRdb reprocessed the multiplex PCR reads via MiXCR and lists one record per CDR3 protein. The sample includes 340,000 or so distinct CDR3 sequences, about 20% of them seen just once. Sequencing used blood. The receptors shown here come from a woman aged 50 to 60 with Graves' hyperthyroidism.

This clonotype was observed once. The J gene is TRBJ1-1, the V gene TRBV20-1, with D maybe TRBD1 (5 bases). CDR3 length equals 12 residues. Germline loops: CDR1 DFQATT, CDR2 SNEGSKA (reference sequence). The CDR3 bases are TGCCGGGGGGGGTGGGAGAACACTGAAGCTTTCTTT. Its protein product is CRGGWENTEAFF.

The CDR3 region is CASSGSDGAYEQYV. CDR3 nucleotide sequence: TGTGCCAGCAGTGGAAGCGACGGAGCCTACGAGCAGTACGTC. The chain employs TRBV6-1 and TRBJ2-7; D gene uncertain. This CDR3 region has 14 residues. Germline assignment: CDR1 MNHNS and CDR2 SASEGT. With 4 bases removed from V and 2 bases from J, the gap between germline ends came to 12 bases.

The V gene is TRBV4-1, the J gene TRBJ2-2, with 8 nucleotides matching TRBD2. V dropped 4 bases and J dropped 7; count of bases not matched to a gene: 8. This CDR3 contains 15 residues. Germline CDR1 is MGHRA and CDR2 is YSYEKL. CDR3 DNA: TGCGCCAGCAGCCCGGCGGGACTAGGGAACGGGGAGCTGTTTTTT. It is translated as CASSPAGLGNGELFF.

The chain links TRBV25-1 to TRBJ2-5; 9 bases are a match to TRBD1. V gave up 4 bases and J gave up 7 bases; unmatched junction bases: 10. The CDR3 length is 15 residues. Germline-derived CDR1 and CDR2 are MGHDK and SYGVNS. DNA for the CDR3: TGTGCCAGCAGTGGTCTCGGGACAGGGAAATGGACCCAGTACTTC. Protein sequence: CASSGLGTGKWTQYF.

This chain uses TRBV12-3 or TRBV12-4 with TRBJ1-2, with 7 bases fitting TRBD1. The CDR3 covers 16 residues. V shed 5 bases and J 4 bases; nucleotides not matched to a gene: 13. CDR3 residues: CASSGYLDRDGYGYTF. CDR3 DNA: TGTGCCAGCAGTGGTTATCTTGACAGGGACGGCTATGGCTACACCTTC.

This clonotype has more than one count but fewer than ten. The chain carries TRBV29-1 and TRBJ1-1, with a weak D call TRBD1 (6 bases). The CDR3 extends over 13 amino acids. Per germline, CDR1 SQVTM and CDR2 ANQGSEA. Trimming removed 3 bases from V and 3 bases from J, with 11 bases in between. CDR3 coding DNA: TGCAGCGTTGAGAGGGGGGGGGACACTGAAGCTTTCTTT. Residues: CSVERGGDTEAFF.

This chain links TRBV20-1 with TRBJ2-3, with 7 positions matching TRBD2. The V segment lost 1 base and the J segment 6 bases; nucleotides outside the gene matches: 4. Germline V CDR1 and CDR2: DFQATT, SNEGSKA (reference sequence). The CDR3 is made up of 13 amino acids. The CDR3, as DNA: TGCAGTGCTAGAGTGGCGGGGGAGGATACGCAGTATTTT. Translation: CSARVAGEDTQYF.

This clonotype was counted ten times or more. This rearrangement joins TRBV7-9 to TRBJ2-1, with D maybe TRBD2 (6 bases). Looked up from germline, CDR1 is SEHNR and CDR2 is FQNEAQ (reference sequence). The CDR3 sequence is 14 residues long. V dropped 6 bases and J dropped 6 bases, with 15 bases sitting between them. DNA for the CDR3: TGTGCCAGCAGGGACGGGCGGGGACGCAATGAGCAGTTCTTC. Translation: CASRDGRGRNEQFF.

This clonotype was found many times. The rearrangement joins TRBV11-3 to TRBJ1-1, with a possible D match to TRBD1 (5 bases). Germline V gives CDR1 SGHNT, CDR2 YENEEA. The CDR3 is 13 residues long. V shed 2 bases and J shed 11 bases, with 15 bases lying between them. The CDR3 DNA is TGTGCCAGCAGCTTATCTTCCCAGGGATTGGCTTTCTTT. It translates to CASSLSSQGLAFF. Based on the CDR3 plus reference TRBV11-3 and TRBJ1-1, the full variable domain is EAGVVQSPRYKIIEKKQPVAFWCNPISGHNTLYWYLQNLGQGPELLIRYENEEAVDDSQLPKDRFSAERLKGVDSTLKIQPAELGDSAVYLCASSLSSQGLAFFGQGTRLTVV.

This clonotype showed up many times. The chain couples TRBV20-1 to TRBJ1-1; D is unclear. V gave up 7 bases and J gave up 1 base, with 13 bases separating them. Germline V CDR1 and CDR2: DFQATT, SNEGSKA (reference sequence). The CDR3 is 13 residues long. CDR3 residues: CSVRPGKNTEAFF. The CDR3 DNA follows: TGCAGTGTCAGACCAGGAAAGAACACTGAAGCTTTCTTT.

The chain links TRBV3-1 to TRBJ2-3; 8 bases map to TRBD2. The CDR3 is 14 residues long. Trimming cost V 6 bases and J 4 bases; bases outside gene matches: 6. The germline CDR1 and CDR2 sequences are LGHDT and YNNKEL (reference sequence). CDR3 loop: CASRTSVSADTQYF. DNA for the CDR3: TGTGCCAGCAGGACTAGCGTTTCAGCAGATACGCAGTATTTT.

This clonotype was observed at least ten times. The CDR3 protein is CASSQGWTSGQETQYF. The CDR3 nucleotides read TGTGCCAGCAGCCAAGGCTGGACTAGCGGGCAAGAGACCCAGTACTTC. The J gene is TRBJ2-5, the V gene TRBV14; TRBD2 matches 11 bases. This CDR3 spans 16 amino acids. V was clipped by 1 base and J by 2 bases; unmatched bases: 3. Germline V gene lookup returns CDR1 SGHDN and CDR2 FVKESK.

This clonotype was detected a few times. The CDR3 DNA reads as TGTGCCAGCAGTCCGGGACTCCGAGGGTACGAGCAGTACTTC. Its translation: CASSPGLRGYEQYF. The chain has TRBV27 and TRBJ2-7, with D tentatively TRBD2 (6 bases). The CDR3 has 14 residues. Germline V gene data show CDR1 as MNHEY and CDR2 as SMNVEV (reference sequence). The V and J ends lost 5 bases and 4 bases respectively, with 15 bases between them.

This clonotype has a count of ten or more. This chain links TRBV7-2 with TRBJ2-5, with D perhaps TRBD2 (5 bases). This CDR3 contains 14 residues. V shed 2 bases and J shed 5 bases, with 12 bases lying between them. CDR1 is SGHTA and CDR2 is FQGNSA in the germline V gene. The CDR3 bases are TGTGCCAGCAGCTTATACGGGGTTCAGGAGACCCAGTACTTC. This encodes CASSLYGVQETQYF. Complete variable domain (other parts from reference TRBV7-2 and TRBJ2-5): GAGVSQSPSNKVTEKGKDVELRCDPISGHTALYWYRQSLGQGLEFLIYFQGNSAPDKSGLPSDRFSAERTGGSVSTLTIQRTQQEDSAVYLCASSLYGVQETQYFGPGTRLLVL.

On this clonotype: A much larger clone differs by one base, so this may be a read error. This rearrangement joins TRBV28 to TRBJ2-7; D is undetermined. The V gene's germline CDR1 is MDHEN and CDR2 SYDVKM. This CDR3 has 10 residues. CDR3 nucleotides: TGTGCCAGCGGGCCCTACGGGCAGTACTTC. Translated, it gives CASGPYGQYF.